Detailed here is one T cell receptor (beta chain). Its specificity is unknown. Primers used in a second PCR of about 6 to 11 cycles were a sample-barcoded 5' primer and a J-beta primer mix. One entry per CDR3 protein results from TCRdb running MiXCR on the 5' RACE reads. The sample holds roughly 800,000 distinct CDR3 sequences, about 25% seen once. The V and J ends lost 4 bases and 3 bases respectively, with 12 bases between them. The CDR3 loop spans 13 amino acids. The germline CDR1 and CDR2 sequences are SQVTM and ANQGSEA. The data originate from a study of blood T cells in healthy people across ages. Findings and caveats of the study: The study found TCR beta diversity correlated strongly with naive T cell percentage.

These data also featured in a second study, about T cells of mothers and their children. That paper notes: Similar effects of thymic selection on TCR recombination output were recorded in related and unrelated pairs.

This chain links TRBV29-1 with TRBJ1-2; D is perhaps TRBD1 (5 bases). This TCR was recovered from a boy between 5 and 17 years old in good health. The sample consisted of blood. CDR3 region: CSVVWDSDYGYTF. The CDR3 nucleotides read TGCAGCGTTGTCTGGGACTCTGACTATGGCTACACCTTC.